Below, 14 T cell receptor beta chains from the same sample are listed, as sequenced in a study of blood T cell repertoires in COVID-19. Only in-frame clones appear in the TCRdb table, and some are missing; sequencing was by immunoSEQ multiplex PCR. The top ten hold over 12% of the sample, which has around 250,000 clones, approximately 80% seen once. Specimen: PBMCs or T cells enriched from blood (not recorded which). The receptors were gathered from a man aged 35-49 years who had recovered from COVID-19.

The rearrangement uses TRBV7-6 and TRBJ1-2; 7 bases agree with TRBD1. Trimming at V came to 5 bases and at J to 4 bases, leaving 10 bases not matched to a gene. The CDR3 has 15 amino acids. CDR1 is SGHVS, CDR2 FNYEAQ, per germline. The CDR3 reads CASSPRQGKGYGYTF. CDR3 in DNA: TGTGCCAGCAGCCCCCGACAGGGTAAGGGCTATGGCTACACCTTC.

CDR3 sequence reads: CASSEAWLAGQYEQYF. CDR3 sequence (DNA): TGTGCCAGCAGTGAAGCGTGGCTAGCGGGACAGTACGAGCAGTACTTC. This chain links TRBV6-1 with TRBJ2-7; 9 positions match TRBD2. This CDR3 comprises 16 residues. CDR1 and CDR2 (germline): MNHNS, SASEGT. The trim removed 0 bases at V and 4 bases at J, leaving 7 bases unmatched.

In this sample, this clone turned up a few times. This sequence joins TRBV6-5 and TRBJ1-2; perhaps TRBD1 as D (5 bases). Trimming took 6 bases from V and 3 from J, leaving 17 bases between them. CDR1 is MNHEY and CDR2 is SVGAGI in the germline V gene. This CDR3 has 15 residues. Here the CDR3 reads CASSVGRGVYYGYTF. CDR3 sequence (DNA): TGTGCCAGCAGCGTGGGGCGGGGAGTGTACTATGGCTACACCTTC.

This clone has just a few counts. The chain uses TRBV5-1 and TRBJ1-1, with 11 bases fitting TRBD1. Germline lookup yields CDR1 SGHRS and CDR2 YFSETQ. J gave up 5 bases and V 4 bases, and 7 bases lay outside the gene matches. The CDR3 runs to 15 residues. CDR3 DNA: TGCGCCAGCAGCCCCATGGACAGGGGGCGGACTGAAGCTTTCTTT. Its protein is CASSPMDRGRTEAFF.

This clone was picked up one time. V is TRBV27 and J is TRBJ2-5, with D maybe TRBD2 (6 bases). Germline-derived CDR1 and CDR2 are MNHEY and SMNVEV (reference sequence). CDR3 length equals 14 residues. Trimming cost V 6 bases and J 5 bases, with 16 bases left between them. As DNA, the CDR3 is TGTGCCAGCAGCCCCGGGGGATTCCCGGAGACCCAGTACTTC. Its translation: CASSPGGFPETQYF.

CDR3 region: CASSTTSGGHGELFF. In DNA, the CDR3 is TGTGCCAGCAGCACGACTAGCGGGGGTCACGGGGAGCTGTTTTTT. The V and J genes are TRBV7-9 and TRBJ2-2; TRBD2 agrees at 12 bases. There are 15 residues in the CDR3. The ends lost 5 bases at V and 7 bases at J; junction bases unmatched: 5. The germline V gene encodes CDR1 SEHNR and CDR2 FQNEAQ (reference sequence).

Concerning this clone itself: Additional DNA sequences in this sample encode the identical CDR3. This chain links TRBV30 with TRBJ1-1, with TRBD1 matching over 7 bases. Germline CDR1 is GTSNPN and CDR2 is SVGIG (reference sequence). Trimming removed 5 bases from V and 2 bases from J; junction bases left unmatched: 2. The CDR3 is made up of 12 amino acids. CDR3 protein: CAWGQVNTEAFF. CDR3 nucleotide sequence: TGTGCCTGGGGACAGGTTAACACTGAAGCTTTCTTT.

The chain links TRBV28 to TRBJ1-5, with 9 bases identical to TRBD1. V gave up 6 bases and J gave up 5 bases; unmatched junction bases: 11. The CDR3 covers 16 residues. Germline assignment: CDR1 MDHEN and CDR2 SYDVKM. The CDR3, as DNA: TGTGCCAGCAGGCGGGACAGGGAGAAACCTTATCAGCCCCAGCATTTT. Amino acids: CASRRDREKPYQPQHF.

The CDR3 is CASSARLTGSNSPLHF. CDR3 nucleotides: TGTGCCAGCAGCGCCCGCCTAACAGGGAGTAATTCACCCCTCCACTTT. The V call is TRBV7-2, the J call TRBJ1-6; tentative D call: TRBD1 (6 bases). Germline V gene sequence: CDR1 SGHTA, CDR2 FQGNSA. CDR3 size: 16 residues. Deletions cut 5 bases from V and 6 bases from J, with 17 bases between.

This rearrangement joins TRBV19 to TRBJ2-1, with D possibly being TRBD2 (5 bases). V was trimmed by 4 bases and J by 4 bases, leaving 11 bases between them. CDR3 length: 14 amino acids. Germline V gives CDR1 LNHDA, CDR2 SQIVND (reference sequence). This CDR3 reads CASSRAVPYNEQFF. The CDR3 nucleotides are TGTGCCAGTAGTAGAGCGGTACCGTACAATGAGCAGTTCTTC.

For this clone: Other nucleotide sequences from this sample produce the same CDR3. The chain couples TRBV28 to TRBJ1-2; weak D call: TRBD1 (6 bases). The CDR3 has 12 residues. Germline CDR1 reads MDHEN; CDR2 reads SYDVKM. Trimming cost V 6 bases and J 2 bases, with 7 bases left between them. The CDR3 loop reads CASSGTNYGYTF. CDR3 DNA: TGTGCCAGCAGCGGGACAAACTATGGCTACACCTTC.

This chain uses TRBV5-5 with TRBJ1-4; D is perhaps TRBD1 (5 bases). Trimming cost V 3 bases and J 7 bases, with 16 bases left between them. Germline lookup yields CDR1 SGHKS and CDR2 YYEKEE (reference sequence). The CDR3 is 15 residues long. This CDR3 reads CASSSPRPQGEKLFF. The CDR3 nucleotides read TGTGCCAGCAGCTCCCCGCGCCCTCAGGGTGAAAAACTGTTTTTT.

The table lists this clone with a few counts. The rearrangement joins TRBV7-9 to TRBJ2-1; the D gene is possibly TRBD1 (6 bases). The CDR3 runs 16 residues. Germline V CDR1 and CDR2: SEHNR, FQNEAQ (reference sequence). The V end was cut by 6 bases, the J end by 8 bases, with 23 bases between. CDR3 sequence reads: CASRQTRARGIHEQFF. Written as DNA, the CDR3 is TGTGCCAGCAGGCAAACCAGGGCCAGGGGTATCCATGAGCAGTTCTTC. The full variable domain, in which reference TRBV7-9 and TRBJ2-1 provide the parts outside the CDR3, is DTGVSQNPRHKITKRGQNVTFRCDPISEHNRLYWYRQTLGQGPEFLTYFQNEAQLEKSRLLSDRFSAERPKGSFSTLEIQRTEQGDSAMYLCASRQTRARGIHEQFFGPGTRLTVL.

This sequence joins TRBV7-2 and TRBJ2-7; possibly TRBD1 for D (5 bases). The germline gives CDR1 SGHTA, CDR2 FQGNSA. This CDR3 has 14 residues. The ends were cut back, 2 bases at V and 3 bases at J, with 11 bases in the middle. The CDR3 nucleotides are TGTGCCAGCAGCTTATCAGGGCGGCTCTACGAGCAGTACTTC. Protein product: CASSLSGRLYEQYF.